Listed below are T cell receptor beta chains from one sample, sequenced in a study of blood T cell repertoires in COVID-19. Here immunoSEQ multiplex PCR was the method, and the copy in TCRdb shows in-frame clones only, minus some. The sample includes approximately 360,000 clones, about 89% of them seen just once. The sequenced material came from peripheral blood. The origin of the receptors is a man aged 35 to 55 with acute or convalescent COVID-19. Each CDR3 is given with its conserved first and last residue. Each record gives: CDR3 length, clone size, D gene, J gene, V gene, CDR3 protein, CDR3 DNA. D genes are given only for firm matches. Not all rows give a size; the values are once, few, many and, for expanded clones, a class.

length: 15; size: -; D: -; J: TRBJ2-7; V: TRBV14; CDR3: CASSQEYSSPYEQYF; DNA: TGTGCCAGCAGCCAAGAGTATAGCAGTCCCTACGAGCAGTACTTC
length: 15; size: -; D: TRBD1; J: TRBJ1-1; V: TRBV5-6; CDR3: CASSWGTGMNTEAFF; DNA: TGTGCCAGCAGCTGGGGGACAGGGATGAACACTGAAGCTTTCTTT
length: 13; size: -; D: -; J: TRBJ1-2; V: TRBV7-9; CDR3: CASSWGVGYGYTF; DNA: TGTGCCAGCAGCTGGGGAGTGGGGTATGGCTACACCTTC
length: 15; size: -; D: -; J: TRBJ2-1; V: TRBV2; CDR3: CASSQTSDILNEQFF; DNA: TGTGCCAGCAGTCAGACTAGTGATATCCTTAATGAGCAGTTCTTC
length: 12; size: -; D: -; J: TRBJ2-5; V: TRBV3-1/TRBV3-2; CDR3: CASRYELGTQYF; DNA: TGTGCCAGCAGATACGAGCTAGGGACCCAGTACTTC
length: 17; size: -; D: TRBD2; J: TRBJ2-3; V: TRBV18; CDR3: CASSPRIAGRYTDTQYF; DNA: TGTGCCAGCTCACCACGGATAGCGGGGCGCTACACAGATACGCAGTATTTT
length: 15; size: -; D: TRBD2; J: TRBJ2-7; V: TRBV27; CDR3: CASRSSLADPYEQYF; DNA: TGTGCCAGCAGATCTTCCCTAGCGGACCCCTACGAGCAGTACTTC
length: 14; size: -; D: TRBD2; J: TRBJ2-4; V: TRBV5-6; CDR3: CASSRREGGNIQYF; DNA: TGTGCCAGCAGCCGTAGGGAGGGCGGAAACATTCAGTACTTC
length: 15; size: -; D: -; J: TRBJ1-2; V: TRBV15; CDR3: CATSRDSGGFYGYTF; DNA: TGTGCCACCAGCAGAGATTCGGGGGGGTTCTATGGCTACACCTTC
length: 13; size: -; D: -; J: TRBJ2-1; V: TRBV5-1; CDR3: CASSYSSYNEQFF; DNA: TGCGCCAGCAGCTACTCCTCCTACAATGAGCAGTTCTTC
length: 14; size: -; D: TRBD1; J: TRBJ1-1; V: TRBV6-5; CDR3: CASSYSIGQGEAFF; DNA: TGTGCCAGCAGTTACTCGATCGGACAGGGTGAAGCTTTCTTT
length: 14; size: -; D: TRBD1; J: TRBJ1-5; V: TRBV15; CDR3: CATSRGQGVEPQHF; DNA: TGTGCCACCAGCAGAGGACAGGGGGTAGAGCCCCAGCATTTT
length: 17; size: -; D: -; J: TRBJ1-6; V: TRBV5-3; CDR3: CARSLRGAGGASSPLHF; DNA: TGTGCCAGAAGCTTGAGGGGCGCGGGAGGGGCGAGTTCACCCCTCCACTTT
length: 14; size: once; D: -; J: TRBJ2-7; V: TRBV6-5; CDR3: CASSYSRQDNEQYF; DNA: TGTGCCAGCAGTTACTCGAGACAGGACAACGAGCAGTACTTC
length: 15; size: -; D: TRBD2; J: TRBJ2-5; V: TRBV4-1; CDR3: CASSQDERDRETQYF; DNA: TGCGCCAGCAGCCAAGATGAGCGGGACCGAGAGACCCAGTACTTC
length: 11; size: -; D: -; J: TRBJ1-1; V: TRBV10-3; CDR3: CAVVFGTEAFF; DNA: TGTGCCGTCGTTTTCGGCACTGAAGCTTTCTTT
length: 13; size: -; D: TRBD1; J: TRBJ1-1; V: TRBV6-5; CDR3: CASRRGEVAEAFF; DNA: TGTGCCAGCCGCAGGGGGGAAGTCGCTGAAGCTTTCTTT
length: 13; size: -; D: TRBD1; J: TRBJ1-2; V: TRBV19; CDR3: CASMETGGYGYTF; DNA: TGTGCCAGTATGGAAACAGGGGGCTATGGCTACACCTTC
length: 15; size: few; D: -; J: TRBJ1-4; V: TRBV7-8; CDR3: CASSLDTTTNEKLFF; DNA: TGTGCCAGCAGCTTGGATACTACAACTAATGAAAAACTGTTTTTT
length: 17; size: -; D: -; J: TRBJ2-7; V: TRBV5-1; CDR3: CASSLDPGTSNSYEQYF; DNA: TGCGCCAGCAGCCTTGACCCCGGGACTTCGAATTCCTACGAGCAGTACTTC
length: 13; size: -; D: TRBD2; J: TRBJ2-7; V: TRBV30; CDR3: CAWSGGRAYEQYF; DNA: TGTGCCTGGAGCGGCGGGAGGGCTTACGAGCAGTACTTC
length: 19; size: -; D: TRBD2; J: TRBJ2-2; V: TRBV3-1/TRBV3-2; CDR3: CASSQVTGLAGLHTGELFF; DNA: TGTGCCAGCAGCCAAGTGACGGGACTAGCGGGATTGCACACCGGGGAGCTGTTTTTT
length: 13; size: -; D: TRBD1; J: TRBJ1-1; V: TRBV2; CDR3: CASRDRGNTEAFF; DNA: TGTGCCAGCAGGGACAGGGGGAACACTGAAGCTTTCTTT
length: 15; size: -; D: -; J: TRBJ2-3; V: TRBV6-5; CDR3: CASSYAGRIIDTQYF; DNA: TGTGCCAGCAGTTACGCGGGACGGATCATAGATACGCAGTATTTT
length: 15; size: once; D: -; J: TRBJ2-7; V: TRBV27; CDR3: CASSFGAAGSYEQYF; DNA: TGTGCCAGCAGTTTTGGGGCTGCCGGTTCCTACGAGCAGTACTTC
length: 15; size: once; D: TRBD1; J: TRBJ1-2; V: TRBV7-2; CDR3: CASSLGGGDHYGYTF; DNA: TGTGCCAGCAGCTTAGGAGGGGGCGACCACTATGGCTACACCTTC
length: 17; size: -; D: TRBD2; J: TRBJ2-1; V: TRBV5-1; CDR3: CASSPVGREIGYNEQFF; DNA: TGCGCCAGCAGCCCGGTTGGGCGGGAGATTGGCTACAATGAGCAGTTCTTC
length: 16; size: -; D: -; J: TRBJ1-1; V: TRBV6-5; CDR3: CASSYSRRGAQTEAFF; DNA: TGTGCCAGCAGTTACTCGAGGCGGGGGGCGCAAACTGAAGCTTTCTTT
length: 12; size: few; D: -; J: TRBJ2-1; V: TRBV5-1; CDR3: CASSLGSGEQFF; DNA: TGCGCCAGCAGCTTGGGGTCGGGAGAGCAGTTCTTC
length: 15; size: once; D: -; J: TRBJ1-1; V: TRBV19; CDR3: CASSEQGPLNTEAFF; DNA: TGTGCCAGTAGTGAGCAGGGGCCGCTGAACACTGAAGCTTTCTTT
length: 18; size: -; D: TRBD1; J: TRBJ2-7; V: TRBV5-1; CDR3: CASSFRTGGQINSYEQYF; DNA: TGCGCCAGCAGCTTTCGGACAGGGGGACAAATAAACTCCTACGAGCAGTACTTC
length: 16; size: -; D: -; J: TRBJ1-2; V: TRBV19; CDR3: CASSIDLRAGIYGYTF; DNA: TGTGCCAGTAGTATAGACCTCCGGGCAGGGATCTATGGCTACACCTTC
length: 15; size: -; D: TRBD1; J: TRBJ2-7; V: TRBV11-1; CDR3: CASSFRGQLLDEQYF; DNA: TGTGCCAGCAGCTTTCGGGGACAGCTTCTCGACGAGCAGTACTTC
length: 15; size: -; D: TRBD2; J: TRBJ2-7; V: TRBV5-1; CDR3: CASSLTSGGLYEQYF; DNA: TGCGCCAGCAGCTTAACTAGCGGGGGGTTATACGAGCAGTACTTC
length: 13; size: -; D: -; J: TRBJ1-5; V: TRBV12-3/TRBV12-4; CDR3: CASSLLGAQPQHF; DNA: TGTGCCAGCAGTTTGCTGGGGGCTCAGCCCCAGCATTTT
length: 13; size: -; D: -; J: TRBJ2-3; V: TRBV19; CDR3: CASSWGGGDTQYF; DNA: TGTGCCAGTAGTTGGGGAGGGGGGGATACGCAGTATTTT
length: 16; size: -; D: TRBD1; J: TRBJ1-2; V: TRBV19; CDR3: CASSIGQGGSGYGYTF; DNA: TGTGCCAGTAGTATTGGACAGGGAGGTTCCGGCTATGGCTACACCTTC
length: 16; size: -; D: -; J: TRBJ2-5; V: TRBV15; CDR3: CATSRDLVSRGETQYF; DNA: TGTGCCACCAGCAGAGATCTGGTATCCCGGGGGGAGACCCAGTACTTC
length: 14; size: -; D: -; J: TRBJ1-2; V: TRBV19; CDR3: CASSLLNTYYGYTF; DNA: TGTGCCAGTAGCCTCTTGAACACATACTATGGCTACACCTTC
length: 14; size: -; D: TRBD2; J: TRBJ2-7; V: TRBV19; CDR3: CASSRLAGSYEQYF; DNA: TGTGCCAGTAGCAGACTAGCGGGCTCTTACGAGCAGTACTTC
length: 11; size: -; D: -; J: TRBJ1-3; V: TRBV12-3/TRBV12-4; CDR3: CASSLLDTIYF; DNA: TGTGCCAGCAGTTTACTCGACACCATATATTTT
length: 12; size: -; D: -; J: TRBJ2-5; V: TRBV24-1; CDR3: CATSDRSPSQYF; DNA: TGTGCCACCAGTGATAGGAGCCCTTCCCAGTACTTC
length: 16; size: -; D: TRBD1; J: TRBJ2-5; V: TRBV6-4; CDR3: CASPDHPGQGKETQYF; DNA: TGTGCCAGCCCAGATCACCCGGGACAGGGCAAAGAGACCCAGTACTTC
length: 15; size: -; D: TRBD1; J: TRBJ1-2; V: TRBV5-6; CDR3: CASSEQGVENYGYTF; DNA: TGTGCCAGCAGCGAACAGGGGGTGGAGAACTATGGCTACACCTTC
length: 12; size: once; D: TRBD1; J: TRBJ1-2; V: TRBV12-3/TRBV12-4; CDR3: CASRGQSYGYTF; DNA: TGTGCCAGCAGGGGACAGAGCTATGGCTACACCTTC